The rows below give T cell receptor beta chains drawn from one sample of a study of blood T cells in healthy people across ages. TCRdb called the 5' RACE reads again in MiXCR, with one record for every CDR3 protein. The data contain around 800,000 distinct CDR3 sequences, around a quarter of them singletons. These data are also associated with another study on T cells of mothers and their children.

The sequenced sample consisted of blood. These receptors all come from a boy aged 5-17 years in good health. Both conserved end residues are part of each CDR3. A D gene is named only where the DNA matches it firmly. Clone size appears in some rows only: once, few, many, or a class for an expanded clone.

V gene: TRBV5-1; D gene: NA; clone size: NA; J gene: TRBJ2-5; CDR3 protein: CASSLEASWETQYF; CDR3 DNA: TGCGCCAGCAGCTTGGAGGCTAGTTGGGAGACCCAGTACTTC
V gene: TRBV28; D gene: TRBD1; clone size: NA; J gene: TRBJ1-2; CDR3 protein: CASRSDRVYGYTF; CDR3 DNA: TGTGCCAGCAGGTCGGACAGGGTATATGGCTACACCTTC
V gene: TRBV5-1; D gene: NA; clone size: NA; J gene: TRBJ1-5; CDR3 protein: CASSLGTAGGNQPQHF; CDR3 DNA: TGCGCCAGCAGCTTGGGGACAGCGGGAGGCAATCAGCCCCAGCATTTT
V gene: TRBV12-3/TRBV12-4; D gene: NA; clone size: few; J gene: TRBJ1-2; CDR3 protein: CASSLARAWYGYTF; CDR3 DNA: TGTGCCAGCAGTTTAGCCCGGGCCTGGTATGGCTACACCTTC
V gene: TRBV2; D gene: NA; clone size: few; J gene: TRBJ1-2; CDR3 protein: CASSGSGRNYGYTF; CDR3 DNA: TGTGCCAGCAGTGGGTCGGGCCGAAACTATGGCTACACCTTC
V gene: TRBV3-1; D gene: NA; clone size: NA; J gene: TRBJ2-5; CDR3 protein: CASSQATRGYQETQYF; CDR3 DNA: TGTGCCAGCAGCCAAGCGACTAGGGGGTACCAAGAGACCCAGTACTTC
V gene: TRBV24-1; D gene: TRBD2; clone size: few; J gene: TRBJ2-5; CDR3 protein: CATSGAGLAGGQKTQYF; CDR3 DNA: TGTGCCACCAGTGGCGCGGGACTAGCGGGGGGGCAGAAGACCCAGTACTTC
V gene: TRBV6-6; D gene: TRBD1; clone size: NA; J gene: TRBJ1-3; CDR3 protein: CASSYGQGATGNTIYF; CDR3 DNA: TGTGCCAGCAGTTACGGTCAGGGGGCAACTGGAAACACCATATATTTT
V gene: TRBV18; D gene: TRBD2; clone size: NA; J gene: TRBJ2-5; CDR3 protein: CASSPSVIAGASETQYF; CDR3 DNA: TGTGCCAGCTCACCTTCCGTAATAGCGGGGGCCTCGGAGACCCAGTACTTC
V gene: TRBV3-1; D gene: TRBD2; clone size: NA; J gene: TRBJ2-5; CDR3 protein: CASSQSSGGAETQYF; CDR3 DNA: TGTGCCAGCAGCCAATCCAGCGGGGGAGCAGAGACCCAGTACTTC
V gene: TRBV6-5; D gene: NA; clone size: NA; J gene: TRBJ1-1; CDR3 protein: CASSYRGEAFF; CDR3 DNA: TGTGCCAGCAGTTATAGGGGTGAAGCTTTCTTT
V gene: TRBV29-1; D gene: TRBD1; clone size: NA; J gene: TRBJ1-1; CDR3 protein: CSVIRGLIPNTEAFF; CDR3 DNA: TGCAGCGTTATCAGGGGGCTGATCCCGAACACTGAAGCTTTCTTT
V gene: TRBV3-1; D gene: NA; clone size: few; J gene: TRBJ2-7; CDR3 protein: CASSQDVSKGEQYF; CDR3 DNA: TGTGCCAGCAGCCAAGATGTCAGTAAAGGCGAGCAGTACTTC
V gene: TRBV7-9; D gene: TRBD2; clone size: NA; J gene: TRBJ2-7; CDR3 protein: CASSPSGGLLEQYF; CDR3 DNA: TGTGCCAGCAGCCCTAGCGGGGGACTCCTCGAGCAGTACTTC
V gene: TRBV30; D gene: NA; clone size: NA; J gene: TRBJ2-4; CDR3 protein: CAWGQEAKNIQYF; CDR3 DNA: TGTGCCTGGGGGCAGGAAGCCAAAAACATTCAGTACTTC
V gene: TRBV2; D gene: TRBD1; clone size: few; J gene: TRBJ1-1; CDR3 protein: CASSSRTGRTEAFF; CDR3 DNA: TGTGCCAGCAGTTCCCGGACAGGGCGAACTGAAGCTTTCTTT
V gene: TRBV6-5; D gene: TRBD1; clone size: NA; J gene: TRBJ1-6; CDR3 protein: CASSSLDRDNSPLHF; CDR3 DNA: TGTGCCAGCAGTTCCCTGGACAGGGATAATTCACCCCTCCACTTT
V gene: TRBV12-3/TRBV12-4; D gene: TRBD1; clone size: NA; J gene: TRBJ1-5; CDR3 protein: CASSLEGRGPQPQHF; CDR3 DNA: TGTGCCAGCAGTTTAGAGGGCAGGGGGCCTCAGCCCCAGCATTTT
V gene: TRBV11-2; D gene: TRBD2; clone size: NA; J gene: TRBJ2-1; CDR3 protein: CASSLVEASGAYNEQSF; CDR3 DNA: TGTGCCAGCAGCTTAGTCGAGGCGAGCGGGGCCTACAATGAGCAGTCCTTC
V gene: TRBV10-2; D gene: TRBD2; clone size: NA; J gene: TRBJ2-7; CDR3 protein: CAHGELAGNSYEQYF; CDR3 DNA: TGCGCCCACGGGGAGCTAGCGGGCAACTCCTACGAGCAGTACTTC
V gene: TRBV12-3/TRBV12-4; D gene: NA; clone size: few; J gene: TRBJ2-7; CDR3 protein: CASSFGIPYEQYF; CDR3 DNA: TGTGCCAGCAGTTTCGGTATCCCCTACGAGCAGTACTTC
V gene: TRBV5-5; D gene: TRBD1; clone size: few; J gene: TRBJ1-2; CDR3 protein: CASSKRDRGGYTF; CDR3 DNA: TGTGCCAGCAGCAAACGGGACAGGGGTGGCTACACCTTC
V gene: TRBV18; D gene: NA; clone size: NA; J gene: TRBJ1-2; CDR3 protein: CASSPQQGGNYGYTF; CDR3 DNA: TGTGCCAGCTCACCTCAACAGGGCGGAAATTATGGCTACACCTTC
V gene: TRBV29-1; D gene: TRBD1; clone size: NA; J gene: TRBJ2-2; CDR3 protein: CSVWTGLNTGELFF; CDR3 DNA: TGCAGCGTCTGGACAGGATTGAACACCGGGGAGCTGTTTTTT
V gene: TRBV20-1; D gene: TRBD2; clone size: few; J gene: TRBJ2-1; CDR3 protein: CSARVAGGSYNEQFF; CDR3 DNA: TGCAGTGCTAGAGTGGCGGGGGGCTCCTACAATGAGCAGTTCTTC
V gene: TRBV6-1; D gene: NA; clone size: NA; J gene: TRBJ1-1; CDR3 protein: CASNDGNTEAFF; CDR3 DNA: TGTGCCAGCAACGATGGGAACACTGAAGCTTTCTTT
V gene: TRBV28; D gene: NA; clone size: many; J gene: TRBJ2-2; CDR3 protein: CASSFKGNTGELFF; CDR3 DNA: TGTGCCAGCAGTTTTAAGGGAAACACCGGGGAGCTGTTTTTT
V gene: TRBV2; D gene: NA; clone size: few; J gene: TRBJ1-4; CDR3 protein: CASSEGVFTELEEKLFF; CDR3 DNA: TGTGCCAGCAGTGAAGGGGTGTTTACAGAGTTGGAGGAAAAACTGTTTTTT
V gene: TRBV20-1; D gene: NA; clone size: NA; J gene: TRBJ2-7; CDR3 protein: CSARSNQSYEQYF; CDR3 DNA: TGCAGTGCTAGATCTAATCAGAGCTACGAGCAGTACTTC
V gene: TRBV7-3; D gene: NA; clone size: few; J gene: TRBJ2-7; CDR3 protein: CASSPRISTYEQYF; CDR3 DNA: TGTGCCAGCAGCCCCAGGATCTCCACCTACGAGCAGTACTTC
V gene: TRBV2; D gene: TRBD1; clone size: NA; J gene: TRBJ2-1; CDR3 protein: CASSETANLGQGNEQFF; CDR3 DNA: TGTGCCAGCAGTGAAACCGCTAACCTCGGACAGGGCAATGAGCAGTTCTTC
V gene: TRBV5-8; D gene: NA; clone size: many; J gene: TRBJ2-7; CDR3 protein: CASSLLGGPQGFHEQYF; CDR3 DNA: TGTGCCAGCAGCTTGTTGGGGGGCCCCCAGGGTTTTCACGAGCAGTACTTC
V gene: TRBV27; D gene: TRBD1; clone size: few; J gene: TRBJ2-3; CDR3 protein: CASSWQQGAGDTQYF; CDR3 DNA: TGTGCCAGCAGTTGGCAACAGGGGGCAGGGGATACGCAGTATTTT
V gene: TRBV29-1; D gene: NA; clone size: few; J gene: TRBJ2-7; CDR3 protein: CSAIGGSYEQYF; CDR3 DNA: TGCAGCGCTATCGGGGGTTCCTACGAGCAGTACTTC
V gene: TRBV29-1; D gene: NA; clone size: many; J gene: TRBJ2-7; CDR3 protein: CSVEVSYEQYF; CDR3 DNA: TGCAGCGTTGAAGTGTCCTACGAGCAGTACTTC
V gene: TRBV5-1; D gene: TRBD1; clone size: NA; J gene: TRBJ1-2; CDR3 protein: CASSPLPDRGSGYTF; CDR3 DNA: TGCGCCAGCAGCCCTCTCCCCGACAGGGGATCTGGCTACACCTTC
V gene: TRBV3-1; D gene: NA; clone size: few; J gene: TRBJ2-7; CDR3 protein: CASSLGGDGTYEQYF; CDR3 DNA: TGTGCCAGCAGCCTCGGAGGGGATGGTACCTACGAGCAGTACTTC
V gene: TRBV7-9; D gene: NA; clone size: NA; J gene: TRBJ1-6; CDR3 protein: CASSPRTVNSPLHF; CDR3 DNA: TGTGCCAGCAGCCCGAGGACAGTAAATTCACCCCTCCACTTT
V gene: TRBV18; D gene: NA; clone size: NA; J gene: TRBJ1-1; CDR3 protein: CASSPQPGIITEAFF; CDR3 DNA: TGTGCCAGCTCACCACAGCCGGGGATTATAACTGAAGCTTTCTTT
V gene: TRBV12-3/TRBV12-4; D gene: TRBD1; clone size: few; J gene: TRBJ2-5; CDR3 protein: CASSGTGEGQETQYF; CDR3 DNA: TGTGCCAGCAGTGGGACAGGGGAGGGCCAAGAGACCCAGTACTTC
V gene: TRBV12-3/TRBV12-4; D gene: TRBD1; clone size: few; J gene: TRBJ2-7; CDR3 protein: CASSSLDRGYEQYF; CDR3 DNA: TGTGCCAGCAGTTCATTGGACAGGGGGTACGAGCAGTACTTC
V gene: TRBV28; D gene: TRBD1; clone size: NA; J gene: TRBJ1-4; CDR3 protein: CASDGGQGENEKLFF; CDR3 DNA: TGTGCCAGCGACGGGGGACAGGGAGAGAATGAAAAACTGTTTTTT
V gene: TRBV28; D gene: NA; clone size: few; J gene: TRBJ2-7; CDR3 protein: CASRRTRNEQYF; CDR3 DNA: TGTGCCAGCAGGCGAACTCGGAACGAGCAGTACTTC
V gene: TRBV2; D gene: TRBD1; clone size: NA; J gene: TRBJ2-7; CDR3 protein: CASFGQGYEQYF; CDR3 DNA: TGTGCCAGCTTTGGACAGGGCTACGAGCAGTACTTC
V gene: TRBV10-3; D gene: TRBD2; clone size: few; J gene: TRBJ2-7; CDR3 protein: CAISSEPAGDPDEQYF; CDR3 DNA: TGTGCCATCAGTTCCGAACCAGCGGGGGATCCTGACGAGCAGTACTTC